What follows are 16 T cell receptor beta chains derived from one specimen sequenced in a study of T-cell memory formation after mild COVID-19. MiXCR, applied by TCRdb to the 5' RACE reads, yields one record per CDR3 protein. Of 250,000 to 350,000 distinct CDR3 sequences detected, around 15% appear once; the ten largest clones hold about a fifth. Sequencing was performed on PBMCs or a T cell subset sorted from them (not recorded which). These receptors were collected from a young man who had mild COVID-19 (a few samples of this study predate the infection). Cell type and time point are not known.

There are a few counts of this clonotype. V gene TRBV7-2 combines with J gene TRBJ1-5, with D possibly matching TRBD1 (5 bases). Trimming took 3 bases from V and 7 from J, leaving 19 bases between them. This CDR3 spans 16 amino acids. Germline values: CDR1 SGHTA, CDR2 FQGNSA. In DNA form, the CDR3 reads TGTGCCAGCAGCTTCGGGGGGTTGGGCAATCAACAGCCCCAGCATTTT. This gives the protein CASSFGGLGNQQPQHF.

This clonotype was counted only a few times. The genes are TRBV12-3 or TRBV12-4 and TRBJ2-5; 10 positions match TRBD1. The J segment lost 5 bases and the V segment lost 5 bases, leaving 14 bases of the junction unmatched. CDR3 length: 17 residues. Written as DNA, the CDR3 is TGTGCCAGCAGTAAGTTATCGGACAGGGGGATCCTGGAGACCCAGTACTTC. Its protein product is CASSKLSDRGILETQYF.

The V and J genes are TRBV19 and TRBJ1-6; perhaps TRBD1 as D (5 bases). This CDR3 is 15 amino acids long. Per germline, CDR1 LNHDA and CDR2 SQIVND (reference sequence). Trimming stripped 3 bases from V and 7 bases from J, with 13 bases between. DNA for the CDR3: TGTGCCAGTAGTATTCGGGCAGGGAAGAATTCACCCCTCCACTTT. Residues: CASSIRAGKNSPLHF.

This clonotype was counted a few times. The chain links TRBV12-3 or TRBV12-4 to TRBJ2-2; possible D gene TRBD2, 6 bases. The V end lost 5 bases, the J end lost 9 bases, and 13 bases lay between the germline ends. The CDR3 spans 13 residues. The CDR3 DNA is TGTGCCAGCAGTCCGGGACTGTCTTGGGAGCTGTTTTTT. It yields the protein CASSPGLSWELFF.

This chain joins TRBV4-1 and TRBJ2-5; D is possibly TRBD2 (5 bases). V lost 4 bases and J lost 5, with 14 bases in between. The CDR3 sequence is 14 residues long. Germline CDR1 and CDR2: MGHRA and YSYEKL. CDR3 residues: CASSPADYPETQYF. The DNA for the CDR3 is TGCGCCAGCAGCCCGGCCGACTACCCGGAGACCCAGTACTTC.

In its sample, this clonotype was seen many times. V and J are TRBV5-1 and TRBJ1-1, with a tentative D call TRBD1 (5 bases). Trimming shortened V by 6 bases and J by 3 bases, and 15 bases separated the two germline ends. Germline CDR1 reads SGHRS; CDR2 reads YFSETQ. There are 14 residues in the CDR3. The CDR3 DNA is TGCGCCAGCAAGCGGGTGGGGCCGGACACTGAAGCTTTCTTT. Residues: CASKRVGPDTEAFF.

The rearrangement joins TRBV6-2 or TRBV6-3 to TRBJ1-2, with 8 bases matching TRBD1. J gave up 7 bases and V 7 bases, and 11 bases lay outside the gene matches. The length of the CDR3 is 14 residues. CDR1 is MNHEY, CDR2 SVGEGT, per germline. The CDR3 here is CASTRPGQARGYTF. The CDR3 nucleotides read TGTGCCAGCACGAGACCGGGACAGGCCCGTGGCTACACCTTC.

In this sample, this clonotype turned up a few times. V usage is TRBV24-1 and J usage is TRBJ2-5; tentative D call: TRBD2 (7 bases). V lost 3 bases, J lost 3 bases, and 13 bases lay in between. The CDR3 has 15 amino acids. The germline CDR1 and CDR2 sequences are KGHDR and SFDVKD. The CDR3 DNA sequence: TGTGCCACCAGTGATCCAGGGGAGGGCGAAGAGACCCAGTACTTC. Its protein product is CATSDPGEGEETQYF.

This clonotype was seen a few times. V and J are TRBV5-1 and TRBJ1-2; a weak D match, TRBD1 (5 bases). V lost 2 bases and J lost 7, with 21 bases in between. Germline-derived CDR1 and CDR2 are SGHRS and YFSETQ. The CDR3 is 16 residues long. CDR3 sequence: CASSLNLLRGIRGYTF. For the CDR3, the DNA is TGCGCCAGCAGCTTAAACCTTTTACGGGGGATTCGTGGCTACACCTTC.

This clonotype was observed a few times. The chain carries TRBV7-2 and TRBJ1-3, with no clear D. Germline-derived CDR1 and CDR2 are SGHTA and FQGNSA. With 6 bases removed from V and 0 bases from J, the gap between germline ends came to 21 bases. This CDR3 has 18 amino acids. CDR3 loop: CASSPEGSVAYSGNTIYF. DNA for the CDR3: TGTGCCAGCAGTCCCGAGGGTTCCGTGGCCTACTCTGGAAACACCATATATTTT.

This clonotype came up a few times. V is TRBV27 and J is TRBJ2-3; 7 bases align to TRBD1. Trimming at V came to 5 bases and at J to 5 bases, leaving 10 bases not matched to a gene. The CDR3 totals 15 residues. Germline lookup yields CDR1 MNHEY and CDR2 SMNVEV (reference sequence). In nucleotides, the CDR3 is TGTGCCAGCAGTCCCCAGAGACAGGGTAAAGATACGCAGTATTTT. Its translation: CASSPQRQGKDTQYF.

The chain combines TRBV6-6 with TRBJ2-1, with D perhaps given as TRBD1 or TRBD2 (5 bases each). Trimming took 0 bases from V and 3 from J, leaving 15 bases between them. This CDR3 is built from 17 residues. Germline CDR1 is MNHNY and CDR2 is SVGAGI (reference sequence). The CDR3 DNA reads as TGTGCCAGCAGTTACTCGGCGGGTGGCGACAGCTACAATGAGCAGTTCTTC. It codes for CASSYSAGGDSYNEQFF.

There are a few counts of this clonotype. The genes are TRBV20-1 and TRBJ1-2; 10 nucleotides match TRBD1. Germline-derived CDR1 and CDR2 are DFQATT and SNEGSKA (reference sequence). The V gene end was trimmed by 2 bases and the J gene end by 5 bases; junction bases not matched to a gene: 14. CDR3 size: 17 residues. The CDR3 reads CSARPYAGTGADYGYTF. DNA for the CDR3: TGCAGTGCTAGACCTTACGCCGGGACAGGGGCCGATTATGGCTACACCTTC.

This clonotype appeared a few times. The CDR3 protein is CATSREENYEQYV. CDR3 bases: TGTGCCACCAGCAGGGAGGAAAACTACGAGCAGTACGTC. The chain recombines TRBV15 with TRBJ2-7; tentatively, D is TRBD2 (5 bases). CDR1 and CDR2 from the germline V gene are LNHNV and YYDKDF (reference sequence). The CDR3 sequence is 13 residues long. V was cut by 3 bases and J by 3 bases, with 9 bases left in between.

This clonotype was observed a few times. Germline is not matched at one junction end, which may reflect a read error. The J gene is TRBJ2-1, the V gene TRBV10-3, with D possibly TRBD1 on 5 matching bases. Germline CDR1 ENHRY, CDR2 SYGVKD. The CDR3 totals 14 residues. The CDR3, as DNA: TGTGCCATCCGTGACAGATCTCAAGGTAATGAGCAGTTCTTC. It yields the protein CAIRDRSQGNEQFF.

The rearrangement uses TRBV7-2 and TRBJ1-2; D not certain. The CDR3 runs 13 residues. CDR1 is SGHTA, CDR2 FQGNSA, per germline. V was pared by 7 bases and J by 5 bases, with 14 bases between. CDR3 protein: CASTLSPGYGYTF. The CDR3 DNA reads as TGTGCCAGCACCCTTAGTCCAGGATATGGCTACACCTTC.